The 30 T cell receptor beta chains reported below all come from one sample, sequenced in a study of shared clonotypes between healthy human individuals. The data were produced by immunoSEQ multiplex PCR, yet TCRdb's version contains in-frame clones alone and is incomplete. Among some 1.1 million clones listed, roughly 80% were seen once. The specimen was memory CD4+ T cells from PBMCs. Subset meaning: CD45RA-negative fraction. All receptors come from a man younger than 30 in good health. Some clones in this sample may be carry-over from other donors' samples.

The V call is TRBV30, the J call TRBJ1-2, with 10 nucleotides matching TRBD1. CDR1 is GTSNPN, CDR2 SVGIG, per germline (reference sequence). The length of the CDR3 is 15 residues. The V segment lost 2 bases and the J segment 5 bases; nucleotides outside the gene matches: 8. CDR3 residues: CAWSPWDRGLYGYTF. In DNA, the CDR3 is TGTGCCTGGAGTCCATGGGACAGGGGCCTTTATGGCTACACCTTC.

As to this clone: Other DNA sequences in the same sample also yield this CDR3. This rearrangement joins TRBV6-5 to TRBJ1-2; D is ambiguous. This CDR3 is built from 13 residues. The germline V gene encodes CDR1 MNHEY and CDR2 SVGAGI. Trimming pared 1 base from V and 3 bases from J, leaving 6 bases between. In DNA form, the CDR3 reads TGTGCCAGCAGTTACTGGACCGACTATGGCTACACCTTC. Protein product: CASSYWTDYGYTF.

This rearrangement joins TRBV7-3 to TRBJ2-5; 11 nucleotides line up with TRBD1. CDR1 is SGHTA, CDR2 FQGTGA, per germline. There are 15 residues in the CDR3. V dropped 4 bases and J dropped 4; count of bases not matched to a gene: 5. The CDR3 sequence is CASSSQGQGVETQYF. The CDR3 nucleotides are TGTGCCAGCAGCTCGCAGGGACAGGGGGTAGAGACCCAGTACTTC.

This chain links TRBV5-4 with TRBJ1-1; possibly TRBD1 for D (6 bases). V was pared by 3 bases and J by 0 bases, with 15 bases between. The CDR3 covers 16 residues. Germline lookup yields CDR1 SGHNT and CDR2 YYREEE (reference sequence). This chain's CDR3 is CASSSPVPGVNTEAFF. The CDR3, as DNA: TGTGCCAGCAGCTCCCCGGTCCCAGGGGTGAACACTGAAGCTTTCTTT.

With regard to this clone: This sample also contains other DNA sequences that code for the same CDR3. The chain joins TRBV5-4 to TRBJ2-5; 7 bases agree with TRBD1. Germline values: CDR1 SGHNT, CDR2 YYREEE (reference sequence). There are 14 residues in the CDR3. V shed 4 bases, J shed 2 bases, and the junction held 5 bases outside the gene matches. CDR3 sequence reads: CASSLGTAQETQYF. The CDR3 DNA is TGTGCCAGCAGCCTCGGGACAGCTCAAGAGACCCAGTACTTC.

The V gene is TRBV4-3, the J gene TRBJ2-3; 12 nucleotides match TRBD1. This CDR3 has 14 residues. CDR1 is LGHNA, CDR2 YSLEER, per germline. Trimming cost V 5 bases and J 6 bases; bases outside gene matches: 3. The DNA of the CDR3 is TGCGCCAGCAGCGAGGGACAGGGGGCGGATACGCAGTATTTT. It specifies CASSEGQGADTQYF.

The J gene is TRBJ2-7, the V gene TRBV6-5; TRBD2 agrees at 14 bases. J was trimmed by 4 bases and V by 6 bases; bases with no gene match: 5. Germline loops: CDR1 MNHEY, CDR2 SVGAGI. CDR3 size: 15 residues. DNA for the CDR3: TGTGCCAGCAGAGGGACTAGCGGGAGTCTATACGAGCAGTACTTC. It yields the protein CASRGTSGSLYEQYF.

This chain joins TRBV7-3 and TRBJ2-6; D gene unclear. V dropped 2 bases and J dropped 1 base, with 12 bases sitting between them. CDR3 size: 17 residues. Germline-derived CDR1 and CDR2 are SGHTA and FQGTGA. CDR3 nucleotide sequence: TGTGCCAGCAGCTTAGGCTCCGGGCGGTCTGGGGCCAACGTCCTGACTTTC. This sequence encodes CASSLGSGRSGANVLTF.

This clone was recorded once. The rearrangement uses TRBV19 and TRBJ2-1; 10 positions match TRBD2. The CDR3 sequence is 15 residues long. Germline assignment: CDR1 LNHDA and CDR2 SQIVND (reference sequence). V was clipped by 4 bases and J by 9 bases; unmatched bases: 9. The CDR3, as DNA: TGTGCCAGTAGTAAAGCCCTAGCGGGAGCGGTTGAGCAGTTCTTC. It specifies CASSKALAGAVEQFF.

This clone was seen many times. The J gene is TRBJ2-3, the V gene TRBV21-1; TRBD1 was called by the table and not checked on the DNA. TRBV21-1 is assigned pseudogene status. The CDR3 has 16 residues. CDR3 region: CASSNGRQGSTDTQYF. CDR3 in DNA: TGTGCCAGCAGCAACGGGAGACAGGGCAGCACAGATACGCAGTATTTT.

Points on this clone: Only one base separates this from a far larger clonotype, so it likely reflects a read error. The V and J genes are TRBV15 and TRBJ1-1; D remains ambiguous. This CDR3 region has 13 residues. CDR1 and CDR2 from the germline V gene are LNHNV and YYDKDF (reference sequence). CDR3 bases: TGTTCCATGTCTTTTACGGAGAACACTGAAGCTTTCTTT. Translation: CSMSFTENTEAFF.

V and J are TRBV7-2 and TRBJ2-1, with D possibly being TRBD2 (6 bases). CDR1 is SGHTA, CDR2 FQGNSA, per germline. Trimming removed 1 base from V and 13 bases from J, with 17 bases in between. The CDR3 contains 14 residues. The CDR3 nucleotides read TGTGCCAGCAGCTTAGAGGGGCCGGGACTTGCCCAGTTCTTC. Its translation: CASSLEGPGLAQFF.

This sequence joins TRBV18 and TRBJ1-5; D perhaps matches TRBD1 (6 bases). The CDR3 spans 14 residues. Trimming took 3 bases from V and 2 from J, leaving 8 bases between them. Germline V CDR1 and CDR2: KGHSH, LQKENI. The CDR3, as DNA: TGTGCCAGCTCACCGGGGGCAGGCAATCAGCCCCAGCATTTT. The encoded protein is CASSPGAGNQPQHF.

The chain's CDR3 is CASSEQGGSGGYTF. CDR3 bases: TGTGCCAGCAGCGAACAGGGTGGATCGGGTGGCTACACCTTC. The V and J genes are TRBV2 and TRBJ1-2, with D maybe TRBD1 (6 bases). V was clipped by 6 bases and J by 7 bases, with 18 bases between them. Per germline, CDR1 SNHLY and CDR2 FYNNEI. CDR3 length equals 14 residues.

This chain connects TRBV7-2 to TRBJ1-5, with a possible D match to TRBD1 (6 bases). Germline CDR1 is SGHTA and CDR2 is FQGNSA. The CDR3 spans 17 residues. The ends were cut back, 5 bases at V and 3 bases at J, with 20 bases in the middle. Written as DNA, the CDR3 is TGTGCCAGCAGCGCCACTAATCCCGGGACACCCAATCAGCCCCAGCATTTT. It codes for CASSATNPGTPNQPQHF.

The V gene is TRBV28, the J gene TRBJ2-4, with 7 positions matching TRBD2. There are 15 residues in the CDR3. Germline CDR1 reads MDHEN; CDR2 reads SYDVKM. J gave up 1 base and V 10 bases, and 10 bases lay outside the gene matches. The CDR3 DNA sequence: TGTGCCACGACGGGGGGACGCGGGGCCAAAAACATTCAGTACTTC. This codes for CATTGGRGAKNIQYF.

The gene calls are TRBV2 and TRBJ2-2; D gene unclear. This CDR3 spans 13 amino acids. In germline, CDR1 is SNHLY, CDR2 FYNNEI. With 8 bases removed from V and 5 bases from J, the gap between germline ends came to 12 bases. As DNA, the CDR3 is TGTGCCAGCGACCTTGGGGTTACCGGGGAGCTGTTTTTT. Protein sequence: CASDLGVTGELFF. Full variable domain (rest looked up from reference TRBV2 and TRBJ2-2): EPEVTQTPSHQVTQMGQEVILRCVPISNHLYFYWYRQILGQKVEFLVSFYNNEISEKSEIFDDQFSVERPDGSNFTLKIRSTKLEDSAMYFCASDLGVTGELFFGEGSRLTVL.

This clone has a handful of counts. A read error may produce the germline difference seen at one junction end. This rearrangement joins TRBV28 to TRBJ1-2; TRBD1 aligns across 8 bases. The CDR3 consists of 11 residues. The germline V gene has CDR1 MDHEN and CDR2 SYDVKM. DNA for the CDR3: TGTGCCAGCAGCCAAGACAGGGGCTGCACCTTC. Residues: CASSQDRGCTF.

The gene calls are TRBV9 and TRBJ2-1; maybe TRBD2 (6 bases). The V gene's germline CDR1 is SGDLS and CDR2 YYNGEE. The CDR3 loop spans 13 amino acids. With 3 bases removed from V and 7 bases from J, the gap between germline ends came to 11 bases. The CDR3 loop reads CASSATSSNEQFF. The CDR3 bases are TGTGCCAGCAGCGCGACTAGTTCGAATGAGCAGTTCTTC.

The V call is TRBV5-1, the J call TRBJ1-4; D unresolved. This CDR3 contains 16 residues. V lost 0 bases and J 0 bases, leaving 9 bases between the germline ends. Germline V gene data show CDR1 as SGHRS and CDR2 as YFSETQ. CDR3 coding DNA: TGCGCCAGCAGCTTGGCGGGCCCTGCAACTAATGAAAAACTGTTTTTT. It specifies CASSLAGPATNEKLFF.

The genes are TRBV5-4 and TRBJ2-2; no definite D call. V lost 1 base and J 1 base, leaving 8 bases between the germline ends. The germline V gene encodes CDR1 SGHNT and CDR2 YYREEE (reference sequence). The CDR3 sequence is 15 residues long. CDR3 sequence (DNA): TGTGCCAGCAGCTTGTCGCGGAGGAACACCGGGGAGCTGTTTTTT. This sequence encodes CASSLSRRNTGELFF.

The chain has TRBV7-9 and TRBJ1-5; the D gene is possibly TRBD1 (5 bases). CDR1 is SEHNR, CDR2 FQNEAQ, per germline (reference sequence). The CDR3 sequence is 15 residues long. V gave up 3 bases and J gave up 0 bases, with 9 bases separating them. CDR3 sequence: CASSFSGTSNQPQHF. As DNA, the CDR3 is TGTGCCAGCAGCTTTTCGGGGACTAGCAATCAGCCCCAGCATTTT.

The genes are TRBV2 and TRBJ2-4; TRBD1 is a possible D gene (5 bases). The germline gives CDR1 SNHLY, CDR2 FYNNEI. The CDR3 consists of 13 residues. Trimming stripped 5 bases from V and 0 bases from J, with 5 bases between. Here the CDR3 DNA reads TGTGCCAGCAGTCAGGGAGCCAAAAACATTCAGTACTTC. Translation gives CASSQGAKNIQYF.

This clone has a handful of counts. This sequence joins TRBV28 and TRBJ2-2; 7 bases agree with TRBD2. The CDR3 sequence is 17 residues long. The germline V gene has CDR1 MDHEN and CDR2 SYDVKM. V shed 7 bases, J shed 7 bases, and the junction held 18 bases outside the gene matches. CDR3 region: CASMGGTLQKRSGELFF. DNA for the CDR3: TGTGCCAGCATGGGGGGGACTTTACAGAAGCGTAGCGGGGAGCTGTTTTTT.

The J gene is TRBJ1-2, the V gene TRBV19; the match to TRBD1 covers 8 bases. Trimming cost V 5 bases and J 7 bases; bases outside gene matches: 9. Germline V CDR1 and CDR2: LNHDA, SQIVND (reference sequence). CDR3 length: 14 residues. CDR3 in DNA: TGTGCCAGTAGTGTCGCCAGGGGGCAGGGTGGCTACACCTTC. Amino acids: CASSVARGQGGYTF.

This clone was observed a single time. The V gene is TRBV5-4, the J gene TRBJ1-2, with D perhaps TRBD1 (5 bases). Germline V lookup: CDR1 SGHNT, CDR2 YYREEE (reference sequence). The CDR3 runs to 13 residues. Trimming removed 4 bases at V and 8 bases at J, with 15 bases between. CDR3 sequence reads: CASSLGGGSGYTF. CDR3 DNA: TGTGCCAGCAGCCTCGGGGGAGGAAGCGGCTACACCTTC.

This clone appeared once. J is TRBJ1-2 and V is TRBV4-2; weak D call: TRBD1 (5 bases). In germline, CDR1 is LGHNA, CDR2 YNFKEQ. Trimming took off 0 bases at V and 7 bases at J, with 21 bases between the two ends. This CDR3 has 17 amino acids. The CDR3 region is CASSQDGVEGVVSGYTF. CDR3 in DNA: TGTGCCAGCAGCCAAGATGGGGTTGAAGGGGTTGTGAGTGGCTACACCTTC.

About this clone itself: A single base separates this from a much larger clone, so it may be a read error. This sequence joins TRBV5-1 and TRBJ2-2; D is perhaps TRBD1 or TRBD2 (5 bases each). Germline CDR1 reads SGHRS; CDR2 reads YFSETQ. CDR3 length: 15 residues. The ends were cut back, 4 bases at V and 0 bases at J, with 10 bases in the middle. CDR3 bases: TGCGCCAGCAGCCCGGGGACCCCGAACACCGGGGAGCTGTTTTTT. It translates to CASSPGTPNTGELFF.

V usage is TRBV27 and J usage is TRBJ2-5, with TRBD2 matching over 7 bases. This CDR3 is built from 14 residues. Per germline, CDR1 MNHEY and CDR2 SMNVEV (reference sequence). V trimming: 1 base; J trimming: 5 bases; junction bases outside the gene matches: 4. CDR3 coding DNA: TGTGCCAGCAGTTTATTTGGGGGGGAGGAGACCCAGTACTTC. This codes for CASSLFGGEETQYF.

The rearrangement joins TRBV30 to TRBJ2-1, with D possibly TRBD2 on 5 matching bases. The CDR3 runs 15 residues. V dropped 4 bases and J dropped 5 bases, with 18 bases sitting between them. Germline V gene sequence: CDR1 GTSNPN, CDR2 SVGIG (reference sequence). The CDR3 protein is CAWTGKVRFDNEQFF. DNA for the CDR3: TGTGCCTGGACGGGAAAGGTACGATTCGACAATGAGCAGTTCTTC.